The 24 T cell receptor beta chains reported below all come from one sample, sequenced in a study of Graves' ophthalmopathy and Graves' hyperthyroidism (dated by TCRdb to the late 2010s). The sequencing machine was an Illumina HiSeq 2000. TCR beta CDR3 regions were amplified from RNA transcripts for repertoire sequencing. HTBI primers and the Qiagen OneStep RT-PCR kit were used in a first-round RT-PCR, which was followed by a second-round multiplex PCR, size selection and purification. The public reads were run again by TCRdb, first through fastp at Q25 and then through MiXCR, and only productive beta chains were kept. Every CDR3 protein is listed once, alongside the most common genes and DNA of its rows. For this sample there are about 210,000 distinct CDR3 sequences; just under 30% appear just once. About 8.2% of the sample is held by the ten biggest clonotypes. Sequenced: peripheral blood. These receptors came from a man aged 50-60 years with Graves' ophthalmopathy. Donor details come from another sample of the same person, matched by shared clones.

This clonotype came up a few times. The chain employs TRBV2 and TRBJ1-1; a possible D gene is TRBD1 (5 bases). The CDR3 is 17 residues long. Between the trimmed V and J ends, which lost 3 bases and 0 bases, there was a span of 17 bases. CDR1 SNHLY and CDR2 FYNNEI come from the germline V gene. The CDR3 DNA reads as TGTGCCAGCAGTGAGTGGGGGAGCGGCTCCATGAACACTGAAGCTTTCTTT. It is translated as CASSEWGSGSMNTEAFF.

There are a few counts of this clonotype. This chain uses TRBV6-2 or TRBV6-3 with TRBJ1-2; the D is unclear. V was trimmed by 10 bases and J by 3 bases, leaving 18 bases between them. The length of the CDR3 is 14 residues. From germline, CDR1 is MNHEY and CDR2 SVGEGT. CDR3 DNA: TGTGCCACCGAAGTGGGTACGGAGGACTATGGCTACACCTTC. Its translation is CATEVGTEDYGYTF.

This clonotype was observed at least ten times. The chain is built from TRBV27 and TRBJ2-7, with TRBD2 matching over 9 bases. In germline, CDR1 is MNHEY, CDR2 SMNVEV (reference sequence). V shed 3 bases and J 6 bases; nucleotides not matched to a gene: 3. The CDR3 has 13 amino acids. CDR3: CASSLSSGSEQYF. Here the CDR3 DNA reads TGTGCCAGCAGTTTGAGTAGCGGGAGCGAGCAGTACTTC.

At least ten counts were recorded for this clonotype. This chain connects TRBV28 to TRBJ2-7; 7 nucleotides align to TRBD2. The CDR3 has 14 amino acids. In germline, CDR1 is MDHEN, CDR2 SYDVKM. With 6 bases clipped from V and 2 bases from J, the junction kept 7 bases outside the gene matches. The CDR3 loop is CASSRLALTYEQYF. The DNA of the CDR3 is TGTGCCAGCAGCCGACTAGCTCTAACCTACGAGCAGTACTTC.

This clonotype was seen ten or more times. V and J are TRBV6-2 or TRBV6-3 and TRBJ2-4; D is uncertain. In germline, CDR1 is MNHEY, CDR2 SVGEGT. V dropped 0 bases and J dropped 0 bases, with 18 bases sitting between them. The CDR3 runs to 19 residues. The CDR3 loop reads CASSYSTGLGQLAKNIQYF. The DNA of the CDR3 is TGTGCCAGCAGTTACTCGACGGGTTTAGGCCAACTAGCCAAAAACATTCAGTACTTC.

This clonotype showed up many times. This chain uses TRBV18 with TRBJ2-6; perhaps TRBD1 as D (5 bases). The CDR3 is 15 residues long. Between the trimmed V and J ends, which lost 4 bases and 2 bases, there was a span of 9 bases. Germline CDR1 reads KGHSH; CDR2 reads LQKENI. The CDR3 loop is CASSQGVPGANVLTF. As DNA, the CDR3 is TGTGCCAGCTCACAAGGGGTCCCTGGGGCCAACGTCCTGACTTTC.

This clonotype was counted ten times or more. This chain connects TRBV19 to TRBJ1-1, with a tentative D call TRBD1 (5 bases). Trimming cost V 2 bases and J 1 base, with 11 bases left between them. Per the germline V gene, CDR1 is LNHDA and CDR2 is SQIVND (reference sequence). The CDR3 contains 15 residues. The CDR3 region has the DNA TGTGCCAGTAGTATACAGGGTACAACGAACACTGAAGCTTTCTTT. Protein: CASSIQGTTNTEAFF.

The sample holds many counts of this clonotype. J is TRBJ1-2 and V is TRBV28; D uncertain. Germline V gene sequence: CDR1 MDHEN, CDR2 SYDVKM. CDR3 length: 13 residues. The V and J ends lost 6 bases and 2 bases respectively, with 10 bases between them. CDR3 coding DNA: TGTGCCAGCAGGGGAAGAAAGAACTATGGCTACACCTTC. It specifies CASRGRKNYGYTF.

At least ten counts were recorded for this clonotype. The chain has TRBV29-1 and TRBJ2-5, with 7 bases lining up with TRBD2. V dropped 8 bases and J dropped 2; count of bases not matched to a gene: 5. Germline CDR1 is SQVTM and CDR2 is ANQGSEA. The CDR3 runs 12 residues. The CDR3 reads CSWEGMQETQYF. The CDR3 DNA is TGCAGCTGGGAGGGAATGCAAGAGACCCAGTACTTC.

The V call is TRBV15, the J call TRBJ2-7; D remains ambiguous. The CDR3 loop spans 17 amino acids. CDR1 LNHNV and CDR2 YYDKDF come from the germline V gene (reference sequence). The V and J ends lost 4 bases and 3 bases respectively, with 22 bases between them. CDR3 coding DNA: TGTGCCACCAGCACCGGAGAAGGTATTACCTCCCTCTACGAGCAGTACTTC. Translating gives CATSTGEGITSLYEQYF.

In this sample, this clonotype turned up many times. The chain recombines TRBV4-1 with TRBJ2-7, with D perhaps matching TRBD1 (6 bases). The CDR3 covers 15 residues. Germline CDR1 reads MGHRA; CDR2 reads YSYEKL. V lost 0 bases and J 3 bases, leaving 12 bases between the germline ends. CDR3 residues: CASSQENRDNYEQYF. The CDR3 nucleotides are TGCGCCAGCAGCCAAGAGAACAGGGACAACTACGAGCAGTACTTC.

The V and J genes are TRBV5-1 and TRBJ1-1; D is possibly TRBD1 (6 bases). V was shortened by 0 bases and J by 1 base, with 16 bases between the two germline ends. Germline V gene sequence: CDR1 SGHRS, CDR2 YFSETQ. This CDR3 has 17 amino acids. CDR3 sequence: CASSLEGVGATNTEAFF. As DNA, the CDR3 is TGCGCCAGCAGCTTGGAGGGCGTGGGGGCCACGAACACTGAAGCTTTCTTT.

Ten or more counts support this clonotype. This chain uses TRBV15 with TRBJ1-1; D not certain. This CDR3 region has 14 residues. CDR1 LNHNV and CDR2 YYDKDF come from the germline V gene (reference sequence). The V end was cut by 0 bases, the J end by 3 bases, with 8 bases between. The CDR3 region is CATSRDQADTEAFF. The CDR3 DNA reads TGTGCCACCAGCAGAGATCAAGCGGACACTGAAGCTTTCTTT.

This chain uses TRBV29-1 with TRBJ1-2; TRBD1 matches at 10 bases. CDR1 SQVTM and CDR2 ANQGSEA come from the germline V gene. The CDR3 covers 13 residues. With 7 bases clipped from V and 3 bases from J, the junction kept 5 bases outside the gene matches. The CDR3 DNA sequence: TGCAGCGCGGGGGACAGGGGTGACTATGGCTACACCTTC. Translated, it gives CSAGDRGDYGYTF.

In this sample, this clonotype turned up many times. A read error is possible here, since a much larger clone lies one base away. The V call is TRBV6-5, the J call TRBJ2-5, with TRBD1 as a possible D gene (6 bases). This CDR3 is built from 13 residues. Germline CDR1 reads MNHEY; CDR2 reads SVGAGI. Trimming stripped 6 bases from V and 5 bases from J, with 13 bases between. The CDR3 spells CASSTGCLETQYF. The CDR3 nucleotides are TGTGCCAGCAGCACAGGGTGTTTGGAGACCCAGTACTTC.

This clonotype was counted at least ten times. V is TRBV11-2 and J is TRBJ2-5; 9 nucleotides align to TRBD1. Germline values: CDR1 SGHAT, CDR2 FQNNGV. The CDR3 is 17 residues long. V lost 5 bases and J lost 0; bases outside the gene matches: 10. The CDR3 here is CASSQLWDREDQETQYF. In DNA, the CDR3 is TGTGCCAGCAGCCAGCTTTGGGACAGGGAGGACCAAGAGACCCAGTACTTC.

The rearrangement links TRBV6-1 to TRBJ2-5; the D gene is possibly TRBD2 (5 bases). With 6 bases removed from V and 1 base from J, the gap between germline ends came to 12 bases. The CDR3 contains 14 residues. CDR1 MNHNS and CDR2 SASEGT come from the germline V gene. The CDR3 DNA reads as TGTGCCAGCAGGGCCACACGGGGCCAAGAGACCCAGTACTTC. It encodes CASRATRGQETQYF.

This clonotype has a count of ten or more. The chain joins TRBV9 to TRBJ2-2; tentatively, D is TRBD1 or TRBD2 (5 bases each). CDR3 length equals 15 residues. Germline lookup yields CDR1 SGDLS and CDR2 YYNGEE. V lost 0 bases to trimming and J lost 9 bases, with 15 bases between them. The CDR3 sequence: CASSVGEPRDRELFF. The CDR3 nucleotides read TGTGCCAGCAGCGTAGGGGAACCGAGGGACCGGGAGCTGTTTTTT.

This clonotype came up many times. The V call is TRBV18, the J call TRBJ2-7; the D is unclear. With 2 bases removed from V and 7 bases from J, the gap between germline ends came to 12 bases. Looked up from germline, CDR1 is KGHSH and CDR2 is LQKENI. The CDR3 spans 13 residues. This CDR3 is CASSPGSSGEQYF. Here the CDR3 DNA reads TGTGCCAGCTCACCAGGGTCCTCTGGGGAGCAGTACTTC.

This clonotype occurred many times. This CDR3 reads CASSLGLARNTEAFF. CDR3 in DNA: TGTGCCAGCAGCTTAGGCCTTGCCCGAAACACTGAAGCTTTCTTT. This sequence joins TRBV13 and TRBJ1-1, with D uncertain. Germline V CDR1 and CDR2: PRHDT, FYEKMQ (reference sequence). This CDR3 is built from 15 residues. Trimming left V 0 bases short and J 2 bases short, with 10 bases between.

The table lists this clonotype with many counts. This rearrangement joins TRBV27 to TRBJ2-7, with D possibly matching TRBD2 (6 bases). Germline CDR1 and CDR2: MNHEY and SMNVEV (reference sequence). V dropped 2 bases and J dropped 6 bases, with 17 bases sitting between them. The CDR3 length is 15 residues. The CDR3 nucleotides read TGTGCCAGCAGTTTAGTTAGCGGAGGGTTGCTCGAGCAGTACTTC. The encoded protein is CASSLVSGGLLEQYF.

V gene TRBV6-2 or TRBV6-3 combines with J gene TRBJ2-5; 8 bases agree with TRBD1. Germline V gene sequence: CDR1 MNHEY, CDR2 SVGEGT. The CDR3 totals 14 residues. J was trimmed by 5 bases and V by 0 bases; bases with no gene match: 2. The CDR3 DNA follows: TGTGCCAGCAGTTACTCGCAGGGGGCGGAGACCCAGTACTTC. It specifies CASSYSQGAETQYF.

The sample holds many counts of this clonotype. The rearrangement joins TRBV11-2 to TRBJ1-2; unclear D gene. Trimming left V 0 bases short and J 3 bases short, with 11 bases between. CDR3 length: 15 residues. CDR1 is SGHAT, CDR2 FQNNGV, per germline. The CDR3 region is CASSLERGPYYGYTF. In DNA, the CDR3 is TGTGCCAGCAGCTTAGAACGGGGTCCATACTATGGCTACACCTTC.

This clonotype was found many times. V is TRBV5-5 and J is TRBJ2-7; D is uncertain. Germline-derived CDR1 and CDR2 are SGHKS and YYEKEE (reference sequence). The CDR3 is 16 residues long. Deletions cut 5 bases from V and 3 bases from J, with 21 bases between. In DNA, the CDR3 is TGTGCCAGCAGTCGTATGGTCGGGCCAGCATACTACGAGCAGTACTTC. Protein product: CASSRMVGPAYYEQYF.